Listed below are T cell receptor beta chains from one sample, sequenced in a study of control samples from healthy donors and cancer patients. Assay used: immunoSEQ multiplex PCR; TCRdb lists only in-frame clones, some missing. The sample lists fewer than 500,000 clones; over 75% were seen once. Input material: PBMCs. The receptors originated from a man aged 35 to 55 with head and neck cancer. Both conserved end residues are part of each CDR3. D genes are given only for firm matches. Only some rows state a clone size, as once, few, many or a class for expanded clones.

clone size,V gene,J gene,D gene,CDR3 DNA,CDR3 protein
-,TRBV5-1,TRBJ2-2,-,TGCGCCAGCAGCTTGGAAATTCTACAGGGATTAACCGGGGAGCTGTTTTTT,CASSLEILQGLTGELFF
-,TRBV5-1,TRBJ2-5,TRBD1,TGCGCCAGCAGCTTGTCGGGACAGGGTGGGGAGACCCAGTACTTC,CASSLSGQGGETQYF
-,TRBV28,TRBJ2-3,TRBD2,TGTGCCAGCAGTTTAGCGGGGGGGCCCGCAGATACGCAGTATTTT,CASSLAGGPADTQYF
-,TRBV3-1/TRBV3-2,TRBJ2-2,TRBD1,TGTGCCAGCAGCCAGGGTGACAGGGGGCGAACCGGGGAGCTGTTTTTT,CASSQGDRGRTGELFF
-,TRBV7-8,TRBJ2-7,-,TGTGCCAGCAGTTCTAACCCCGGGCAGGGCTACGAGCAGTACTTC,CASSSNPGQGYEQYF
-,TRBV24-1,TRBJ2-1,-,TGTGCCACCAGTGCCCCCGGGACACCCTACAATGAGCAGTTCTTC,CATSAPGTPYNEQFF
few,TRBV7-3,TRBJ2-7,-,TGTGCCAGCCAGAACCCGGATGGGATCGAGCAGTACTTC,CASQNPDGIEQYF
-,TRBV6-1,TRBJ1-3,-,TGTGCCAGCAGTGAAATCTTATTCTCTGGAAACACCATATATTTT,CASSEILFSGNTIYF
-,TRBV2,TRBJ1-1,-,TGTGCCAGCAGTGTGGCGGGCATGAACACTGAAGCTTTCTTT,CASSVAGMNTEAFF
-,TRBV9,TRBJ1-2,-,TGTGCCAGCAGCGTAGCTCAGTGGGACCTAGGGGGCTACACCTTC,CASSVAQWDLGGYTF
-,TRBV12-5,TRBJ2-7,-,TGTGCTAGTGGTTTGGGGACGGATTACTACGAGCAGTACTTC,CASGLGTDYYEQYF